The 28 T cell receptor beta chains given below trace back to one sample, sequenced in a study of CXCR3-negative and CXCR3-positive naive CD8 T cells. UMI labels and 5' RACE were used to prepare the TRB cDNA libraries. TCRdb reworked the 5' RACE reads into one entry per CDR3 protein, no DNA. This sample contains 55,000 to 65,000 distinct CDR3 sequences. Sample: naive CXCR3- CD8+ T cells from blood. Subset specified: CD45RO-CCR7+CD27+CD95- naive CD8+ T cells lacking CXCR3 (TNR3-). The receptor set was obtained from a human donor in good health. Some clones in this sample may be carry-over from other donors' samples.

V is TRBV19 and J is TRBJ2-2. The CDR3 has 14 residues. Germline values: CDR1 LNHDA, CDR2 SQIVND (reference sequence). The CDR3 reads CASSIASTTGELFF.

The J gene is TRBJ2-3, the V gene TRBV18; TCRdb calls TRBD2, which cannot be checked without DNA. Germline lookup yields CDR1 KGHSH and CDR2 LQKENI. CDR3 length: 16 residues. The CDR3 sequence: CASSPLAGGRTDTQYF.

The J gene is TRBJ2-7, the V gene TRBV29-1; TCRdb indicates TRBD2, and absent DNA this call remains unverified. The CDR3 has 13 residues. CDR1 is SQVTM and CDR2 is ANQGSEA in the germline V gene. CDR3 region: CSVGTRGDYEQYF.

The rearrangement uses TRBV20-1 and TRBJ2-5; TCRdb names TRBD1, which stays unverified in the absence of DNA. The CDR3 sequence is 14 residues long. Germline CDR1 and CDR2: DFQATT and SNEGSKA (reference sequence). The CDR3: CSARLYRGLETQYF.

The chain links TRBV29-1 to TRBJ2-1; lacking DNA, the TRBD1 call made by TCRdb goes unchecked. The CDR3 has 16 residues. Germline V gene lookup returns CDR1 SQVTM and CDR2 ANQGSEA. CDR3 sequence reads: CSAAGDRDRGPNEQFF.

The V gene is TRBV5-1, the J gene TRBJ2-2. The CDR3 is made up of 15 amino acids. Germline loops: CDR1 SGHRS, CDR2 YFSETQ. The CDR3 protein is CASSLFGSATGELFF.

CDR3 sequence: CSVVVPEGAEAFF. The chain recombines TRBV29-1 with TRBJ1-1; TCRdb returns TRBD1, unconfirmable since there is no DNA. CDR1 and CDR2 from the germline V gene are SQVTM and ANQGSEA. The CDR3 runs 13 residues.

The rearrangement uses TRBV19 and TRBJ1-1; TCRdb outputs TRBD1, but without DNA this stays unchecked. This CDR3 spans 16 amino acids. CDR1 LNHDA and CDR2 SQIVND come from the germline V gene (reference sequence). The CDR3 spells CASNRDRNSADTEAFF.

The chain links TRBV5-1 to TRBJ2-5; TCRdb returns TRBD2, unconfirmable since there is no DNA. From germline, CDR1 is SGHRS and CDR2 YFSETQ. The CDR3 sequence is 18 residues long. This chain's CDR3 is CASSLRSASGGSQETQYF. The entire variable domain, with the rest obtained from reference TRBV5-1 and TRBJ2-5, is as follows: KAGVTQTPRYLIKTRGQQVTLSCSPISGHRSVSWYQQTPGQGLQFLFEYFSETQRNKGNFPGRFSGRQFSNSRSEMNVSTLELGDSALYLCASSLRSASGGSQETQYFGPGTRLLVL.

The chain is built from TRBV6-5 and TRBJ2-5. This CDR3 spans 14 amino acids. Germline CDR1 MNHEY, CDR2 SVGAGI. CDR3 protein: CASSNSEIQETQYF.

This chain connects TRBV5-1 to TRBJ2-7; TCRdb's D call of TRBD1 is untestable without DNA. From germline, CDR1 is SGHRS and CDR2 YFSETQ. The CDR3 covers 16 residues. CDR3 sequence: CASRSFGQGQSDEQYF. Looking up the rest from reference TRBV5-1 and TRBJ2-7 gives the full variable domain: KAGVTQTPRYLIKTRGQQVTLSCSPISGHRSVSWYQQTPGQGLQFLFEYFSETQRNKGNFPGRFSGRQFSNSRSEMNVSTLELGDSALYLCASRSFGQGQSDEQYFGPGTRLTVT.

The chain carries TRBV14 and TRBJ2-7; TCRdb designates TRBD1, a call that cannot be tested without DNA. CDR1 is SGHDN and CDR2 is FVKESK in the germline V gene. The CDR3 extends over 17 amino acids. The CDR3 sequence is CASSQRFPRTGASEQYF.

This chain uses TRBV20-1 with TRBJ2-7; the D call of TRBD1 rests on TCRdb alone, since no DNA is present to check it. Germline V gives CDR1 DFQATT, CDR2 SNEGSKA (reference sequence). The CDR3 consists of 13 residues. The chain's CDR3 is CSAITDGTYEQYF.

CDR3 residues: CASSLSLATYEQYF. This chain connects TRBV5-6 to TRBJ2-7. CDR3 length: 14 amino acids. The germline V gene encodes CDR1 SGHDT and CDR2 YYEEEE.

The gene calls are TRBV4-1 and TRBJ2-1; without DNA, the TCRdb call of TRBD2 cannot be checked. In germline, CDR1 is MGHRA, CDR2 YSYEKL. The CDR3 is made up of 16 amino acids. The CDR3 loop reads CASSHGGRGSRVEQFF.

V is TRBV29-1 and J is TRBJ2-3; the TCRdb D gene call, TRBD1, has no DNA to confirm it. Germline CDR1 SQVTM, CDR2 ANQGSEA. The CDR3 is 11 residues long. CDR3 sequence: CSAVPTDTQYF.

The chain uses TRBV7-9 and TRBJ1-2. The V gene's germline CDR1 is SEHNR and CDR2 FQNEAQ (reference sequence). The CDR3 totals 15 residues. The CDR3 is CASSLSLLEGYGYTF.

This chain uses TRBV2 with TRBJ1-1; TCRdb outputs TRBD1, but without DNA this stays unchecked. CDR3 size: 19 residues. Germline V gives CDR1 SNHLY, CDR2 FYNNEI. CDR3 in amino acids: CASSEALQVGSWGDTEAFF. Variable domain in full (rest from reference TRBV2 and TRBJ1-1): EPEVTQTPSHQVTQMGQEVILRCVPISNHLYFYWYRQILGQKVEFLVSFYNNEISEKSEIFDDQFSVERPDGSNFTLKIRSTKLEDSAMYFCASSEALQVGSWGDTEAFFGQGTRLTVV.

The J gene is TRBJ1-2, the V gene TRBV12-5; TCRdb picks TRBD1, but there is no DNA to check that call. This CDR3 is built from 11 residues. In germline, CDR1 is LGHNT, CDR2 FRNRAP. This CDR3 is CASAWTATYTF.

This chain uses TRBV11-2 with TRBJ2-3; TCRdb indicates TRBD2, and absent DNA this call remains unverified. From germline, CDR1 is SGHAT and CDR2 FQNNGV. This CDR3 is built from 15 residues. The CDR3 is CASSRTSGSTDTQYF.

Here the CDR3 reads CSARGVRDNSYEQYF. This chain connects TRBV20-1 to TRBJ2-7; TCRdb's D gene call, TRBD1, goes unchecked for lack of DNA. From germline, CDR1 is DFQATT and CDR2 SNEGSKA (reference sequence). The CDR3 has 15 residues.

The chain links TRBV25-1 to TRBJ1-4; TCRdb's D call, TRBD1, is unchecked because there is no DNA. Germline V gives CDR1 MGHDK, CDR2 SYGVNS. The CDR3 sequence is 16 residues long. CDR3 amino acids: CASSEGGATTNEKLFF.

This chain joins TRBV29-1 and TRBJ1-2; TCRdb picks TRBD1, but there is no DNA to check that call. Germline V gives CDR1 SQVTM, CDR2 ANQGSEA. This CDR3 contains 12 residues. CDR3 residues: CSAPGADYGYTF.

The rearrangement joins TRBV6-5 to TRBJ2-5; TCRdb returns TRBD1, unconfirmable since there is no DNA. Germline V gene lookup returns CDR1 MNHEY and CDR2 SVGAGI. This CDR3 is 15 amino acids long. The CDR3 loop is CASSYSSGAAETQYF.

V gene TRBV6-5 combines with J gene TRBJ1-5. The CDR3 loop spans 15 amino acids. Germline lookup yields CDR1 MNHEY and CDR2 SVGAGI. The CDR3 is CASSQTGYGNQPQHF.

This chain joins TRBV29-1 and TRBJ2-3; TCRdb selects TRBD1, and the lack of DNA leaves this call unchecked. The CDR3 has 15 amino acids. The germline CDR1 and CDR2 sequences are SQVTM and ANQGSEA. CDR3 sequence reads: CSVEVAGALTDTQYF.

V gene TRBV2 combines with J gene TRBJ2-1; TCRdb calls TRBD1, which cannot be checked without DNA. The CDR3 spans 14 residues. The germline CDR1 and CDR2 sequences are SNHLY and FYNNEI. The CDR3 sequence is CAAYGSSGTNEQFF.

This chain uses TRBV29-1 with TRBJ2-1. Germline V gene data show CDR1 as SQVTM and CDR2 as ANQGSEA. This CDR3 is built from 14 residues. The CDR3 sequence: CSVERQDPYNEQFF.